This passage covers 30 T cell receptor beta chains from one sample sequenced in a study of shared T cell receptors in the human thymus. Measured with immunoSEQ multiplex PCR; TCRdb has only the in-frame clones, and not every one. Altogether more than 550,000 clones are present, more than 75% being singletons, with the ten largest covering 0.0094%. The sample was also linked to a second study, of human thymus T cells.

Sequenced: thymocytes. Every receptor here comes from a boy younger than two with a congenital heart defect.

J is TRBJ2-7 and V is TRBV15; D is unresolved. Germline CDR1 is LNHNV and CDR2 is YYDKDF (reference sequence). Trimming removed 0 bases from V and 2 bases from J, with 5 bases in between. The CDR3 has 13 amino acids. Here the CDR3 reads CATSRDGAYEQYF. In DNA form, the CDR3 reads TGTGCCACCAGCAGAGACGGTGCCTACGAGCAGTACTTC.

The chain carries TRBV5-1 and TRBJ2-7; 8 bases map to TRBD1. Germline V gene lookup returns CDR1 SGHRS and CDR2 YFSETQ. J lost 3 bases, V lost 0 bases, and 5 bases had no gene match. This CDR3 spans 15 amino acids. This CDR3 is CASSLETGVLYEQYF. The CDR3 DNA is TGCGCCAGCAGCTTGGAGACAGGGGTCCTCTACGAGCAGTACTTC. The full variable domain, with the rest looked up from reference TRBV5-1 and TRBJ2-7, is KAGVTQTPRYLIKTRGQQVTLSCSPISGHRSVSWYQQTPGQGLQFLFEYFSETQRNKGNFPGRFSGRQFSNSRSEMNVSTLELGDSALYLCASSLETGVLYEQYFGPGTRLTVT.

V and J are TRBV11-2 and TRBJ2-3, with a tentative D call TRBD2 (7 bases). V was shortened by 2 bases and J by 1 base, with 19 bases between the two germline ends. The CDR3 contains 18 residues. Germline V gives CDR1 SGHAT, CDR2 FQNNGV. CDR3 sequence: CASSLLGLAGARTDTQYF. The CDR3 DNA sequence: TGTGCCAGCAGCTTATTGGGATTGGCGGGGGCCCGCACAGATACGCAGTATTTT. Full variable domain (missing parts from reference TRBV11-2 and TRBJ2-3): EAGVAQSPRYKIIEKRQSVAFWCNPISGHATLYWYQQILGQGPKLLIQFQNNGVVDDSQLPKDRFSAERLKGVDSTLKIQPAKLEDSAVYLCASSLLGLAGARTDTQYFGPGTRLTVL.

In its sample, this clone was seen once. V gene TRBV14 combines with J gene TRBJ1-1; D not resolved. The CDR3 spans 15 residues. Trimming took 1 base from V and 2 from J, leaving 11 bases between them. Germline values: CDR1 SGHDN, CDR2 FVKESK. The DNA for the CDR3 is TGTGCCAGCAGCCAAGGAGAAACGGGTAACACTGAAGCTTTCTTT. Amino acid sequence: CASSQGETGNTEAFF.

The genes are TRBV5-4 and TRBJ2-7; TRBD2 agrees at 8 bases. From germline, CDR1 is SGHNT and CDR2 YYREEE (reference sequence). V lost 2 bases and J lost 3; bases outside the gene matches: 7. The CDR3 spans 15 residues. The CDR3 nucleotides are TGTGCCAGCAGCTTTCAGAGCGGGAGAGGCTACGAGCAGTACTTC. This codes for CASSFQSGRGYEQYF. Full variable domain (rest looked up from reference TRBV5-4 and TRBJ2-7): ETGVTQSPTHLIKTRGQQVTLRCSSQSGHNTVSWYQQALGQGPQFIFQYYREEENGRGNFPPRFSGLQFPNYSSELNVNALELDDSALYLCASSFQSGRGYEQYFGPGTRLTVT.

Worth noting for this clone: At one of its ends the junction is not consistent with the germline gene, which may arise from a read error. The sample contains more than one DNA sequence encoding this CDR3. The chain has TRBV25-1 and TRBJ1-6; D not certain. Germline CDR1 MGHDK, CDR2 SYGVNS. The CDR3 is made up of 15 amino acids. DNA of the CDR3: TGTGCCAGCAGTGAACCGGGAAATAATAATTCCCCCCTCCACTTT. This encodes CASSEPGNNNSPLHF.

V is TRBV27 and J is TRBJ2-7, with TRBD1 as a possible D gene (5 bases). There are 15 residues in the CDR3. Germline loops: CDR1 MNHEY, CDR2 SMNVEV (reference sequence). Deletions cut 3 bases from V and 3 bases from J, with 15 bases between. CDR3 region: CASSLVGRANYEQYF. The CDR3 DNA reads TGTGCCAGCAGTTTGGTTGGCAGGGCGAACTACGAGCAGTACTTC.

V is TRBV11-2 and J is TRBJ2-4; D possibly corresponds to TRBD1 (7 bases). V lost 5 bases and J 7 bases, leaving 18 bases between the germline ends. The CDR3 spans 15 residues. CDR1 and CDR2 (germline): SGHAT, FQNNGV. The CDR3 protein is CASSPPRAGGNIQYF. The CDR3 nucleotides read TGTGCCAGCAGCCCACCCCGGGCAGGGGGGAACATTCAGTACTTC. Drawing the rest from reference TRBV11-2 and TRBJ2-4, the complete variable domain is EAGVAQSPRYKIIEKRQSVAFWCNPISGHATLYWYQQILGQGPKLLIQFQNNGVVDDSQLPKDRFSAERLKGVDSTLKIQPAKLEDSAVYLCASSPPRAGGNIQYFGAGTRLSVL.

The CDR3 here is CASSSRDSAYEQYF. In nucleotides, the CDR3 is TGTGCCAGCAGTTCCCGGGACTCAGCCTACGAGCAGTACTTC. The rearrangement links TRBV28 to TRBJ2-7; possibly TRBD2 for D (6 bases). The germline CDR1 and CDR2 sequences are MDHEN and SYDVKM. Deletions cut 4 bases from V and 2 bases from J, with 12 bases between. CDR3 length: 14 residues. Looking up the rest from reference TRBV28 and TRBJ2-7 gives the full variable domain: DVKVTQSSRYLVKRTGEKVFLECVQDMDHENMFWYRQDPGLGLRLIYFSYDVKMKEKGDIPEGYSVSREKKERFSLILESASTNQTSMYLCASSSRDSAYEQYFGPGTRLTVT.

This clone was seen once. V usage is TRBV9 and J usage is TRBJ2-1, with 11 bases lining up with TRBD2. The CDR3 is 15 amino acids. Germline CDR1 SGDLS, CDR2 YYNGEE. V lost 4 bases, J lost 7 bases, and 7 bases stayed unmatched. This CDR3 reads CASSQLAGVRNEQFF. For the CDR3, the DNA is TGTGCCAGCAGCCAACTAGCGGGAGTGAGGAATGAGCAGTTCTTC.

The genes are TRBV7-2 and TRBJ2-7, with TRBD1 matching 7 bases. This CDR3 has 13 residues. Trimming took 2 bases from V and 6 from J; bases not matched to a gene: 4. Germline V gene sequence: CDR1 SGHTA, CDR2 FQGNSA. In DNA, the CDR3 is TGTGCCAGCAGCTTACCCAGACAGGGCGAGCAGTACTTC. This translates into CASSLPRQGEQYF.

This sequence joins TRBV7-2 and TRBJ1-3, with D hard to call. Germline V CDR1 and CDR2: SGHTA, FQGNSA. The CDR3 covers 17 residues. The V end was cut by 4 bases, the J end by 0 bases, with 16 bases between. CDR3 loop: CASSSLGGDTSGNTIYF. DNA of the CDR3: TGTGCCAGCAGCTCCCTTGGAGGAGACACCTCTGGAAACACCATATATTTT. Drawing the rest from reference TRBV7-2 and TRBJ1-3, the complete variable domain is GAGVSQSPSNKVTEKGKDVELRCDPISGHTALYWYRQSLGQGLEFLIYFQGNSAPDKSGLPSDRFSAERTGGSVSTLTIQRTQQEDSAVYLCASSSLGGDTSGNTIYFGEGSWLTVV.

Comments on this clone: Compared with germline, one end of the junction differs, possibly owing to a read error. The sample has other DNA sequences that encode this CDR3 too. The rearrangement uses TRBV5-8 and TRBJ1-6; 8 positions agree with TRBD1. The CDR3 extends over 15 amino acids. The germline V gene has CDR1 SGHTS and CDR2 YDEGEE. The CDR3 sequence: CASSLSTGEDSPLHF. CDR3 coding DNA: TGTGCCAGCAGCCTTTCGACAGGGGAGGATTCCCCCCTCCACTTT.

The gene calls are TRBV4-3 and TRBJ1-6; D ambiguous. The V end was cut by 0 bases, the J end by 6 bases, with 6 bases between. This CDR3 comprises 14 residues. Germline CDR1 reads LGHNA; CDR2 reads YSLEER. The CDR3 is CASSQDGGNSPLHF. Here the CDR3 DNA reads TGCGCCAGCAGCCAAGACGGAGGTAATTCACCCCTCCACTTT.

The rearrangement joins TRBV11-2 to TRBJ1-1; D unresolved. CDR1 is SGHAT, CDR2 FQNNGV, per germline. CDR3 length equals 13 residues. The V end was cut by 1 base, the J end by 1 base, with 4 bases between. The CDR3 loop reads CASSLASNTEAFF. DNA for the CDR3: TGTGCCAGCAGCTTAGCTTCGAACACTGAAGCTTTCTTT.

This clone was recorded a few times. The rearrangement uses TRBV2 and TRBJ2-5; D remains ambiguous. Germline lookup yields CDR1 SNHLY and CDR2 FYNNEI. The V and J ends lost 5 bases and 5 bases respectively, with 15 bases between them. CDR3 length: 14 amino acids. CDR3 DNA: TGTGCCAGCAGTTGGGTCCCTTTGAGGGAGACCCAGTACTTC. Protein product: CASSWVPLRETQYF.

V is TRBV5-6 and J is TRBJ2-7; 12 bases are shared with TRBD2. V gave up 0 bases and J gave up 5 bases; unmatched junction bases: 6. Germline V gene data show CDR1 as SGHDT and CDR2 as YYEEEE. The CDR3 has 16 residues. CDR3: CASSLAETSGSHEQYF. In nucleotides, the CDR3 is TGTGCCAGCAGCTTGGCCGAGACTAGCGGGAGCCACGAGCAGTACTTC.

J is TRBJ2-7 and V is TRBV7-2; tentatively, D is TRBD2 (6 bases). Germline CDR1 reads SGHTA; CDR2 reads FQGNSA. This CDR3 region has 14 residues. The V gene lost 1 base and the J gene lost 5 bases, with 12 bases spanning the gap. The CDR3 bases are TGTGCCAGCAGCTTAGTTTTGCGGGGAGACGAGCAGTACTTC. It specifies CASSLVLRGDEQYF.

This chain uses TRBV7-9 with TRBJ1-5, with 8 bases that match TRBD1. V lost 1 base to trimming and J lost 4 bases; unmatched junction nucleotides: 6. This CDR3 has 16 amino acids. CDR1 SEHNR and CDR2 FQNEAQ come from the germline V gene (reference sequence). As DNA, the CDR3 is TGTGCCAGCAGCTTAGGACAGGGGTCTGTGAATCAGCCCCAGCATTTT. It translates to CASSLGQGSVNQPQHF.

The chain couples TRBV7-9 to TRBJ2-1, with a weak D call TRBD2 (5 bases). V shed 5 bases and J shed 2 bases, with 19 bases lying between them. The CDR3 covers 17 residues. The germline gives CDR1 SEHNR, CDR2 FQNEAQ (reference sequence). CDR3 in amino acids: CASSVEGWENPYNEQFF. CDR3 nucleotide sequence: TGTGCCAGCAGCGTAGAGGGTTGGGAGAACCCCTACAATGAGCAGTTCTTC.

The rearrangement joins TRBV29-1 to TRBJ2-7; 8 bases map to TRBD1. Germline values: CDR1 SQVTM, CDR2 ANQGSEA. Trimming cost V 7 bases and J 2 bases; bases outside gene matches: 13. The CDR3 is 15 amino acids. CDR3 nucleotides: TGCAGCGCAACTGCCAGGCCAGGGGGCCCCTACGAGCAGTACTTC. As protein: CSATARPGGPYEQYF.

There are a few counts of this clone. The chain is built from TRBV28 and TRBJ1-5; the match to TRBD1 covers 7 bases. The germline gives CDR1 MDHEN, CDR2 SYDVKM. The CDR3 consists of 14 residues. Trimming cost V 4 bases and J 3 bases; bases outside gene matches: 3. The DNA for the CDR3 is TGTGCCAGCAGTTCACAGGGGAACAATCAGCCCCAGCATTTT. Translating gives CASSSQGNNQPQHF.

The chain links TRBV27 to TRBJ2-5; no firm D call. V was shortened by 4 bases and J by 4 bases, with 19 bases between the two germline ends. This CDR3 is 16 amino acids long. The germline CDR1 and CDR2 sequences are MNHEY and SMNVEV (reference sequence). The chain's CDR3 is CASSSPGLGIRETQYF. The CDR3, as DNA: TGTGCCAGCAGTTCTCCGGGTCTCGGTATAAGAGAGACCCAGTACTTC.

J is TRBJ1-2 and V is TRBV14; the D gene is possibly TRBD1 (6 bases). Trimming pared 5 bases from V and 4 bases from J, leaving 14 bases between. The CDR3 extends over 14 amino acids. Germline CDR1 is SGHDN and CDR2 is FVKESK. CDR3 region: CASSWTRQAYGYTF. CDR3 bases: TGTGCCAGCAGCTGGACCCGACAGGCCTATGGCTACACCTTC.

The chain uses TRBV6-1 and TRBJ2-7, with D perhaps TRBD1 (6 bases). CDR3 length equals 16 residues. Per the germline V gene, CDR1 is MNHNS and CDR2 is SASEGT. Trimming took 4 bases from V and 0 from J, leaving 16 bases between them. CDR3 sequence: CASSATGIRSSYEQYF. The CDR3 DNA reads TGTGCCAGCAGTGCTACAGGGATTCGGTCCTCCTACGAGCAGTACTTC.

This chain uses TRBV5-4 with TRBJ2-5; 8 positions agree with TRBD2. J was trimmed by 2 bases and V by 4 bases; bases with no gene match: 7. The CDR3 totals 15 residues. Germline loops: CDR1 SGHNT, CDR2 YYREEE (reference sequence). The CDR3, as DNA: TGTGCCAGCAGCCGGACGGGGGGGGATCAAGAGACCCAGTACTTC. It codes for CASSRTGGDQETQYF. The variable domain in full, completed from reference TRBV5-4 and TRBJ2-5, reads ETGVTQSPTHLIKTRGQQVTLRCSSQSGHNTVSWYQQALGQGPQFIFQYYREEENGRGNFPPRFSGLQFPNYSSELNVNALELDDSALYLCASSRTGGDQETQYFGPGTRLLVL.

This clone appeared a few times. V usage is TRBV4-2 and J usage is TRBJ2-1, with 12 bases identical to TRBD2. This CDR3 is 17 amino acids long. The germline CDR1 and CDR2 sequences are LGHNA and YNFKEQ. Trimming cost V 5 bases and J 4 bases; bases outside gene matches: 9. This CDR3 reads CASSRGGLAGLYNEQFF. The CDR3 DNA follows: TGTGCCAGCAGCAGGGGGGGACTAGCGGGTTTATACAATGAGCAGTTCTTC.

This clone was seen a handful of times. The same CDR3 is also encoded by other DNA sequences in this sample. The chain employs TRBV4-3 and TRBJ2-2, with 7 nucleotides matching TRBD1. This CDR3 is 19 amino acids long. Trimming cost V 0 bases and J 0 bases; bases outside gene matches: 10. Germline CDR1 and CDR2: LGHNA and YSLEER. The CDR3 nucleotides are TGCGCCAGCAGCCAAGATGGGGACAGCATACACGCGAACACCGGGGAGCTGTTTTTT. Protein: CASSQDGDSIHANTGELFF.

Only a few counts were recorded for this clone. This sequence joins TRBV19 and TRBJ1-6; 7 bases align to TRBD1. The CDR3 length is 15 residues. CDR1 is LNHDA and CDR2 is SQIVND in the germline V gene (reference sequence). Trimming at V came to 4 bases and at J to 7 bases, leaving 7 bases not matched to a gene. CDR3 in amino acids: CASSTLQGLNSPLHF. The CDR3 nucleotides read TGTGCCAGTAGTACCCTACAGGGGTTAAATTCACCCCTCCACTTT.

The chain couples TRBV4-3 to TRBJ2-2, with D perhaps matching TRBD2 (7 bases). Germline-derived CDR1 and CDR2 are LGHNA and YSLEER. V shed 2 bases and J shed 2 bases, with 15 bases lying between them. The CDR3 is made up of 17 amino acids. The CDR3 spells CASSQKGGIVNTGELFF. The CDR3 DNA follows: TGCGCCAGCAGCCAAAAGGGGGGGATCGTCAACACCGGGGAGCTGTTTTTT.